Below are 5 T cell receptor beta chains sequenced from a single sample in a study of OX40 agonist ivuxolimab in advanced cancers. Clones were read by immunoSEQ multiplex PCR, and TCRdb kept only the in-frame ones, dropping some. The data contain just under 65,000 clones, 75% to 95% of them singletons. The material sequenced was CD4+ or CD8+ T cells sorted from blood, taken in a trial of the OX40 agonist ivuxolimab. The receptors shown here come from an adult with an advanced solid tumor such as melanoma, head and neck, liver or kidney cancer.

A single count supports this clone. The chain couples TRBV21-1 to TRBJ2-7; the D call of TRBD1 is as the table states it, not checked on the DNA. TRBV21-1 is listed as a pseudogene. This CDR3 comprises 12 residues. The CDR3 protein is CASSTGGYEQYF. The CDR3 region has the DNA TGTGCCAGCAGCACAGGGGGCTACGAGCAGTACTTC.

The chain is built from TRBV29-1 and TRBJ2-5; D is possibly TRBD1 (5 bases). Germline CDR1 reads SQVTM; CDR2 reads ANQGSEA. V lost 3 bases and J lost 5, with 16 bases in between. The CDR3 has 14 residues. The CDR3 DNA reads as TGCAGCGTTGATCTGGCGGCCAGGGTGGAGACCCAGTACTTC. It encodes CSVDLAARVETQYF.

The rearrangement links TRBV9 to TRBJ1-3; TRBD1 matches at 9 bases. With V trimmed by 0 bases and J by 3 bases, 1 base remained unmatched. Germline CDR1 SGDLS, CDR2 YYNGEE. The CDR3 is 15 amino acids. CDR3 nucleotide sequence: TGTGCCAGCAGCGTAGGGACAGGGGTTGGAAACACCATATATTTT. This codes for CASSVGTGVGNTIYF.

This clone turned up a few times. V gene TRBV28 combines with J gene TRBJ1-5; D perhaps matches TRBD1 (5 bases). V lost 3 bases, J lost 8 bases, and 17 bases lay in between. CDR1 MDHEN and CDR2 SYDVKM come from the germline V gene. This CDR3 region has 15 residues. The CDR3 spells CASSFHGTPGKPQHF. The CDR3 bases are TGTGCCAGCAGTTTCCACGGGACCCCCGGTAAGCCCCAGCATTTT.

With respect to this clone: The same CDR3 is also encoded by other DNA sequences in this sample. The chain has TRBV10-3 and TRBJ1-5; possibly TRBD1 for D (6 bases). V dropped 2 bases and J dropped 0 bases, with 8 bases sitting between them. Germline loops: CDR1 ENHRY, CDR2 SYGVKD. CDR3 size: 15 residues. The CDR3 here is CAISEGQSSNQPQHF. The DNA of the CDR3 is TGTGCCATCAGTGAGGGACAGTCTAGCAATCAGCCCCAGCATTTT.